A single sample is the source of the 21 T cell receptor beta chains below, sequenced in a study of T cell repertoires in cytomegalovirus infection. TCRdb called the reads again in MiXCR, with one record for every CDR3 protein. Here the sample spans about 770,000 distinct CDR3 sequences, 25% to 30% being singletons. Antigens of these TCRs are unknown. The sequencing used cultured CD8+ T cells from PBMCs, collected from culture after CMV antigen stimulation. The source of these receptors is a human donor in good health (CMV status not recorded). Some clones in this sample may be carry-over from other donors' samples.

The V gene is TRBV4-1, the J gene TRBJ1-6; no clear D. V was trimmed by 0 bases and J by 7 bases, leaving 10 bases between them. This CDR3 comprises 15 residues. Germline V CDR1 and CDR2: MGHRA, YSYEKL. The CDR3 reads CASSQDGGVNSPLHF. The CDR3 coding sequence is TGCGCCAGCAGCCAAGACGGCGGTGTAAATTCACCCCTCCACTTT.

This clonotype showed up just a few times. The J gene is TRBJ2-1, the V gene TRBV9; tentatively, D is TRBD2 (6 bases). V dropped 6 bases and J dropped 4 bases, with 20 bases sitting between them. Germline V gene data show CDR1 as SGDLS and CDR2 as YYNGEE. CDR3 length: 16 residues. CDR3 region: CASTLNGGVMYNEQFF. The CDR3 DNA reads TGTGCCAGCACCTTAAATGGAGGGGTGATGTACAATGAGCAGTTCTTC.

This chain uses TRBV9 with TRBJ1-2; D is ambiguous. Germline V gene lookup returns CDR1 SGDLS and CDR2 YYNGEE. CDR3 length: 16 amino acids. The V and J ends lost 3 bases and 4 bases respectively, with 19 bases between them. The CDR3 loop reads CASSASDPGRVYGYTF. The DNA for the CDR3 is TGTGCCAGCAGCGCCTCGGACCCTGGACGGGTCTATGGCTACACCTTC.

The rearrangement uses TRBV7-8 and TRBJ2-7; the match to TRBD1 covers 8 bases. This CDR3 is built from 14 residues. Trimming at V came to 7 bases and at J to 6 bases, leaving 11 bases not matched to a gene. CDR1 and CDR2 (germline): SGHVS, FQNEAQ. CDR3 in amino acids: CASNNRGILSEQYF. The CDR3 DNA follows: TGTGCCAGCAACAACAGGGGGATTCTCTCCGAGCAGTACTTC. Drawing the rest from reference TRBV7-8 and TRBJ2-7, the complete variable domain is GAGVSQSPRYKVAKRGQDVALRCDPISGHVSLFWYQQALGQGPEFLTYFQNEAQLDKSGLPSDRFFAERPEGSVSTLKIQRTQQEDSAVYLCASNNRGILSEQYFGPGTRLTVT.

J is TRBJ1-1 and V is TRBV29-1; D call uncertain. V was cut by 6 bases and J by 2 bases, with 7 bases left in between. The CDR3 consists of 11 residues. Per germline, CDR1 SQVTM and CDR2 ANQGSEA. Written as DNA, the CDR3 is TGCAGCGTCCCAGATAACACTGAAGCTTTCTTT. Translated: CSVPDNTEAFF.

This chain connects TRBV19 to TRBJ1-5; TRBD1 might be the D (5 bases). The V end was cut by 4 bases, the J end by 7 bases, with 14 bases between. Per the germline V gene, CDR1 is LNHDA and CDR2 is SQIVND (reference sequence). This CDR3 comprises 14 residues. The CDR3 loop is CASSNDWGGQPQHF. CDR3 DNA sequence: TGTGCCAGTAGTAACGATTGGGGGGGGCAGCCCCAGCATTTT.

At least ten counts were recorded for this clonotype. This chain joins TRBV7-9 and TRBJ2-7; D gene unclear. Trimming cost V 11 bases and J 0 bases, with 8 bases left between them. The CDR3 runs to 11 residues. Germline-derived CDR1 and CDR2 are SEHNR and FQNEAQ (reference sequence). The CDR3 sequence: CAVGISYEQYF. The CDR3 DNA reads TGTGCCGTGGGGATCTCCTACGAGCAGTACTTC.

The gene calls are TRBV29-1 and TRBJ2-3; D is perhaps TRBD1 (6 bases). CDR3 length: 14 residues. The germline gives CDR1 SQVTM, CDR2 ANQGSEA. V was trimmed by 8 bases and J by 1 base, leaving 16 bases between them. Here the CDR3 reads CSSEGEMGTDTQYF. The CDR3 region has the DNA TGCAGCTCCGAGGGGGAAATGGGCACAGATACGCAGTATTTT.

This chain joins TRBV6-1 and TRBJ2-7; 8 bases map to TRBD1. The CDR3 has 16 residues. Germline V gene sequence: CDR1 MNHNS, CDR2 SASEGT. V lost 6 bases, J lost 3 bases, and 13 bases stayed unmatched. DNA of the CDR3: TGTGCCAGCAGGAAGAGCCCGGTAGGACAGGGCTACGAGCAGTACTTC. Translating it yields CASRKSPVGQGYEQYF.

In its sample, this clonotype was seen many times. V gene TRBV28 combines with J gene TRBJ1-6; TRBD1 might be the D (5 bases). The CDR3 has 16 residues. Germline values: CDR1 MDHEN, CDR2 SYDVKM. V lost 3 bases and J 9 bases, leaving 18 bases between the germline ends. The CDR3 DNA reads TGTGCCAGCAGTTTTGATAGCCGGGGGTTTGCTTCACCCCTCCACTTT. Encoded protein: CASSFDSRGFASPLHF. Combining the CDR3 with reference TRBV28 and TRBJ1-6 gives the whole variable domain DVKVTQSSRYLVKRTGEKVFLECVQDMDHENMFWYRQDPGLGLRLIYFSYDVKMKEKGDIPEGYSVSREKKERFSLILESASTNQTSMYLCASSFDSRGFASPLHFGNGTRLTVT.

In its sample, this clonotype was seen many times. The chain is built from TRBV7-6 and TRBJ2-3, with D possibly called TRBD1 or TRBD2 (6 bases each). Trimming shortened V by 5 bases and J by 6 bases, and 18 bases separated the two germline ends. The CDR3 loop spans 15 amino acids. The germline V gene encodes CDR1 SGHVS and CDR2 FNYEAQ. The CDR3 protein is CASSPGAGRLDTQYF. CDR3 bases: TGTGCCAGCAGCCCGGGGGCAGGGAGACTGGATACGCAGTATTTT.

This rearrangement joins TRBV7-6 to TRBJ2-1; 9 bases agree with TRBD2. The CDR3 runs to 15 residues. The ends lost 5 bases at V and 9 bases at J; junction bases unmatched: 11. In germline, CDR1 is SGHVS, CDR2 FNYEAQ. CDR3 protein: CASSPEAGGGFEQFF. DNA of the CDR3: TGTGCCAGCAGCCCGGAGGCGGGGGGGGGCTTTGAGCAGTTCTTC. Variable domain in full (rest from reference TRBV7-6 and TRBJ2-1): GAGVSQSPRYKVTKRGQDVALRCDPISGHVSLYWYRQALGQGPEFLTYFNYEAQQDKSGLPNDRFSAERPEGSISTLTIQRTEQRDSAMYRCASSPEAGGGFEQFFGPGTRLTVL.

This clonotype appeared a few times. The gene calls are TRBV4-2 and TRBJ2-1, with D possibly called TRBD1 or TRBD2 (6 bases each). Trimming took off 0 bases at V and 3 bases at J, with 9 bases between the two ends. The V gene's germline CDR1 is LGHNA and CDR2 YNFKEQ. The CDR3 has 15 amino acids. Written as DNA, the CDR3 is TGTGCCAGCAGCCAAGAAGGGGGGATCTACAATGAGCAGTTCTTC. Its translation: CASSQEGGIYNEQFF.

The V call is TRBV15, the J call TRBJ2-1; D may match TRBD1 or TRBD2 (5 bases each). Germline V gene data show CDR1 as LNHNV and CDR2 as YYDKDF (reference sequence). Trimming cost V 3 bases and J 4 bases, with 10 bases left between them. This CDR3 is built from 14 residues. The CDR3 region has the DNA TGTGCCACCAGCAGCGGGGCCGATTACAATGAGCAGTTCTTC. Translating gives CATSSGADYNEQFF.

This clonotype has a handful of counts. Here the CDR3 DNA reads TGTGCCAGCATTAGACAGGAGGGGCCCAGGGGCGAGCAGTACTTC. It encodes CASIRQEGPRGEQYF. The V gene is TRBV7-8, the J gene TRBJ2-7; D may correspond to TRBD1 or TRBD2 (6 bases each). CDR1 is SGHVS and CDR2 is FQNEAQ in the germline V gene. V was pared by 7 bases and J by 6 bases, with 22 bases between. The CDR3 consists of 15 residues.

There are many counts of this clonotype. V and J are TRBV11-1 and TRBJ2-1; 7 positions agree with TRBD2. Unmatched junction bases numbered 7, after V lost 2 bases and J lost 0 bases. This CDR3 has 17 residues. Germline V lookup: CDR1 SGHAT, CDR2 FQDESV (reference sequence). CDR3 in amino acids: CASSLRPGGSSYNEQFF. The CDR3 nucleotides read TGTGCCAGCAGCTTAAGGCCGGGGGGAAGCTCCTACAATGAGCAGTTCTTC.

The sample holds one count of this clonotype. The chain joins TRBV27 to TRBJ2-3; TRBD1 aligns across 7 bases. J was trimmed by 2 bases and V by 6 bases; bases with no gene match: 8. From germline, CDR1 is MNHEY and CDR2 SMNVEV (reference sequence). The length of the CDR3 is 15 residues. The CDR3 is CASREIGGPTDTQYF. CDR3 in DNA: TGTGCCAGCAGAGAGATAGGGGGCCCCACAGATACGCAGTATTTT.

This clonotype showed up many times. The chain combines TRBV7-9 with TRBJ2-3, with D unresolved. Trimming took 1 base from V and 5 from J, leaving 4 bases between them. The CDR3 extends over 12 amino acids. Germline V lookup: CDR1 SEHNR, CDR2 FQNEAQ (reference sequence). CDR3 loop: CASSLVVDTQYF. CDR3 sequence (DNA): TGTGCCAGCAGCTTAGTGGTAGATACGCAGTATTTT.

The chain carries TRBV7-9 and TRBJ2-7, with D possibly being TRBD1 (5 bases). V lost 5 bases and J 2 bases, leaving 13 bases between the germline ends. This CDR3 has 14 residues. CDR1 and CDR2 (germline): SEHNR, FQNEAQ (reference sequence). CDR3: CASSAPQGAYEQYF. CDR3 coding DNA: TGTGCCAGCAGCGCACCCCAGGGCGCCTACGAGCAGTACTTC.

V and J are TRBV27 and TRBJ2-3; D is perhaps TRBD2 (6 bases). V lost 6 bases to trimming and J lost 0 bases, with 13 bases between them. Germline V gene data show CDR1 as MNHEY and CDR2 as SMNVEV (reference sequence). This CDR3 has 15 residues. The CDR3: CASSWRGTSTDTQYF. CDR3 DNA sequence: TGTGCCAGCAGCTGGCGGGGAACTAGCACAGATACGCAGTATTTT.

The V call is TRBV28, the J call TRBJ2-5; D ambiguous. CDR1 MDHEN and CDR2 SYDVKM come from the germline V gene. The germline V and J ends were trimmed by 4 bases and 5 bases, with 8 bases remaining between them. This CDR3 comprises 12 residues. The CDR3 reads CASSWYEETQYF. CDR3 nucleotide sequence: TGTGCCAGCAGTTGGTACGAGGAGACCCAGTACTTC. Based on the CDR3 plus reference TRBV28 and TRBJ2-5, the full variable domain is DVKVTQSSRYLVKRTGEKVFLECVQDMDHENMFWYRQDPGLGLRLIYFSYDVKMKEKGDIPEGYSVSREKKERFSLILESASTNQTSMYLCASSWYEETQYFGPGTRLLVL.